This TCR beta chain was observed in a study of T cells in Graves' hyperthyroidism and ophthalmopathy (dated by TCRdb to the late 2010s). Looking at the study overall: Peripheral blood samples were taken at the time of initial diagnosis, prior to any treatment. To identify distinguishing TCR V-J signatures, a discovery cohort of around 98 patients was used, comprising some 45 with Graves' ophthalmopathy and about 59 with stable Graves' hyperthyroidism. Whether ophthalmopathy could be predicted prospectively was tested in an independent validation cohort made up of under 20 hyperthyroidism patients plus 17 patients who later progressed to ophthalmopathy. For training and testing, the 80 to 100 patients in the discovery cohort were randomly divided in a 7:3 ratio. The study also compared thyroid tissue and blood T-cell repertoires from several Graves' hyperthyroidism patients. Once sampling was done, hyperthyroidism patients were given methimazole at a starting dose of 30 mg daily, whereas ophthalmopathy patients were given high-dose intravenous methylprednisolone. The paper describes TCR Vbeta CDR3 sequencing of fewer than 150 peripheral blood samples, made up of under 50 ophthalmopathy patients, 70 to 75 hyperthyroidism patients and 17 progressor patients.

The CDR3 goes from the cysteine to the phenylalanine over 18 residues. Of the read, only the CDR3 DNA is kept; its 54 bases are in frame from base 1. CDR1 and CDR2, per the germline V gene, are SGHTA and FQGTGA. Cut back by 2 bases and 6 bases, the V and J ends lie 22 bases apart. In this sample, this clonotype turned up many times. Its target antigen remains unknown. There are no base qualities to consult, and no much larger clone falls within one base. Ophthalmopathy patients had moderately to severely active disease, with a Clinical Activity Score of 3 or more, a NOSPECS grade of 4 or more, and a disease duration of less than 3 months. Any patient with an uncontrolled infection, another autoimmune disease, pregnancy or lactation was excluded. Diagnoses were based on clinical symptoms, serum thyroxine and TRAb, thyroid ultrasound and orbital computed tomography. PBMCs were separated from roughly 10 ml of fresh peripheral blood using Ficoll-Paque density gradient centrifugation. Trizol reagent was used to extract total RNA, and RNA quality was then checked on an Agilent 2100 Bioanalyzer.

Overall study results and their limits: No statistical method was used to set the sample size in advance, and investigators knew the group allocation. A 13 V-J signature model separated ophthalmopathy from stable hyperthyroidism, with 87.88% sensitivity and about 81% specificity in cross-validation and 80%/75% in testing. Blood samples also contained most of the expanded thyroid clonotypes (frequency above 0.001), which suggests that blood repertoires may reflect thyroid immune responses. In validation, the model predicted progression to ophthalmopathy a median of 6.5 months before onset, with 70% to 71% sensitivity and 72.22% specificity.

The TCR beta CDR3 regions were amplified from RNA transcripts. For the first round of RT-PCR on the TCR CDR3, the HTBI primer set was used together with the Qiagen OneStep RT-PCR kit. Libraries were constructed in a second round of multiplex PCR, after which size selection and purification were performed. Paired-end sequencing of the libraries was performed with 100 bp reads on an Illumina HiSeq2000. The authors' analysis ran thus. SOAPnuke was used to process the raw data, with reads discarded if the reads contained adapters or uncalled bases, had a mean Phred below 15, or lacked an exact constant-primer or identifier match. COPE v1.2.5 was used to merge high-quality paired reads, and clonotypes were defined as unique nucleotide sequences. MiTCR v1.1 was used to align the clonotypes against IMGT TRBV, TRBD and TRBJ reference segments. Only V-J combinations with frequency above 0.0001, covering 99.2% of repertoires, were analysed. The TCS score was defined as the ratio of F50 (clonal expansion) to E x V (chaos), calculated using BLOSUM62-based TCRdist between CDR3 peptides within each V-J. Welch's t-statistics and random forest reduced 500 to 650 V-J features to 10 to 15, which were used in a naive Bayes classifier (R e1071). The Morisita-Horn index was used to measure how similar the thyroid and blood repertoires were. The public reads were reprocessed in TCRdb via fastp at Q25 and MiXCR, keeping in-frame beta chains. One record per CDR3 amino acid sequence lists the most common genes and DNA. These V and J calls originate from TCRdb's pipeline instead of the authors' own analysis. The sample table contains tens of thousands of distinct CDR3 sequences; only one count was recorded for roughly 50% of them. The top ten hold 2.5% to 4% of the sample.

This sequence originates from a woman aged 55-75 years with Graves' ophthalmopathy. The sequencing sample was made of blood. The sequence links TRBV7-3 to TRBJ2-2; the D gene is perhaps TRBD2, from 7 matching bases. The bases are TGTGCCAGCAGCTTATATGGGGGGGGGCCTTCTCACCCCGGGGAGCTGTTTTTT. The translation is CASSLYGGGPSHPGELFF. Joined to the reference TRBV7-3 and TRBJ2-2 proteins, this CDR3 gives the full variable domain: GAGVSQTPSNKVTEKGKYVELRCDPISGHTALYWYRQSLGQGPEFLIYFQGTGAADDSGLPNDRFFAVRPEGSVSTLKIQRTERGDSAVYLCASSLYGGGPSHPGELFFGEGSRLTVL.